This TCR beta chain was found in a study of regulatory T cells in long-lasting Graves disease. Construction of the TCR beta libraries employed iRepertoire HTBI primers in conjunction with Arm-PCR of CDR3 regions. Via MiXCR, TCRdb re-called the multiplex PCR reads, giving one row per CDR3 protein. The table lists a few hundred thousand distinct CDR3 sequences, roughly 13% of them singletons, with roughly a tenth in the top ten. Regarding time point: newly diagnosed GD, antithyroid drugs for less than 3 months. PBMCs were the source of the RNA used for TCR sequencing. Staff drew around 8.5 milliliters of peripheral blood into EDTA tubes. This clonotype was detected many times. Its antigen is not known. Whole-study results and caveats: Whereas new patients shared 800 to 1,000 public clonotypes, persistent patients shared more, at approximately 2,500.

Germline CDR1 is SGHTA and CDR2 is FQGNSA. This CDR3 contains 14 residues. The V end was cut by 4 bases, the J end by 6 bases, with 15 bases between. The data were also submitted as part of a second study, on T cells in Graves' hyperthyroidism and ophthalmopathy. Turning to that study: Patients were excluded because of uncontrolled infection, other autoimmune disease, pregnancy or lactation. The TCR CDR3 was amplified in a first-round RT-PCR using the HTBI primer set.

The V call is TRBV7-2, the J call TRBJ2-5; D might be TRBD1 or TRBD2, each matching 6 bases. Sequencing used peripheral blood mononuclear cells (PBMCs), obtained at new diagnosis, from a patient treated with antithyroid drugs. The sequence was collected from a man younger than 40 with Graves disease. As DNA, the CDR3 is TGTGCCAGCAGCTATACCGGGGGCGGGAAGACCCAGTACTTC. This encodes CASSYTGGGKTQYF.